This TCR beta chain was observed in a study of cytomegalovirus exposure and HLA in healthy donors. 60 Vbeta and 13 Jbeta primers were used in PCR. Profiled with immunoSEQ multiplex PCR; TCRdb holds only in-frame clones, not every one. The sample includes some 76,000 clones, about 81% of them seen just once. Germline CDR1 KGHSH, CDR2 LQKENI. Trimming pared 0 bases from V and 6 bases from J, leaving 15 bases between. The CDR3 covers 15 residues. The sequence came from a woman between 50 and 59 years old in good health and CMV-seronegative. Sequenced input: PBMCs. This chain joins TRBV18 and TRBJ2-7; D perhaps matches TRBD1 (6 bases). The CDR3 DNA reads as TGTGCCAGCTCACCACCGTTCTCAGGGGATTTCGAGCAGTACTTC. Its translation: CASSPPFSGDFEQYF.